These 23 T cell receptor beta chains share one sample of origin, sequenced in a study of tumor-infiltrating lymphocytes in primary liver carcinoma. Priming with a constant-region primer yielded TCR beta cDNA from 500 ng total RNA. Libraries covering TCR beta were generated through three nested multiplex PCR rounds (using a slightly modified ARM-PCR). A C-beta reverse primer was combined with TRBV1-TRBV30 forward primers in the first two PCR rounds, and each round had roughly 11 cycles. TCRdb used MiXCR to reprocess the multiplex PCR reads, holding one entry per CDR3 protein. The repertoire has around 70,000 distinct CDR3 sequences, about 72% of them found once; the top ten carry 28%. It was from 20-30 mg of unsorted bulk tissue that RNA and DNA were co-extracted. What was sequenced was liver tumor tissue from sampling region 4. The subset: tumor region T4, right-lateral pole. Every receptor here comes from a man aged 35 to 55 with primary liver carcinoma and hepatitis B virus infection.

With regard to this clonotype: Just one base apart from a much larger clone, this may be a read error. The chain links TRBV7-9 to TRBJ2-7; a weak D match, TRBD2 (5 bases). From germline, CDR1 is SEHNR and CDR2 FQNEAQ (reference sequence). This CDR3 region has 15 residues. The CDR3 nucleotides are TGTACCAGCAGCTTAGCGAATAGGGAATCCTACGAGCAGTACTTC. This gives the protein CTSSLANRESYEQYF.

A word on this clonotype: This may arise from a read error, as a much more abundant clone is one base away. The chain recombines TRBV20-1 with TRBJ2-2; no clear D. The CDR3 covers 14 residues. The germline gives CDR1 DFQATT, CDR2 SNEGSKA (reference sequence). The CDR3 DNA is TGCATTGCCCAATCTGGTCCGACCACCGGGGAGCTGTTTTTT. Its translation: CIAQSGPTTGELFF.

The CDR3 sequence: CASDLDRPLGLVTGELFF. The CDR3 DNA sequence: TGTGCCAGCGATTTAGATCGTCCTTTGGGACTAGTCACCGGGGAGCTGTTTTTT. The chain joins TRBV12-3 or TRBV12-4 to TRBJ2-2; the match to TRBD2 covers 8 bases. The CDR3 length is 18 residues. V shed 8 bases, J shed 4 bases, and the junction held 18 bases outside the gene matches.

Note on this clonotype: At one end, the junction sequence differs from germline, possibly due to a read error. The rearrangement joins TRBV14 to TRBJ2-5, with D tentatively TRBD1 or TRBD2 (5 bases each). The CDR3 totals 13 residues. Germline CDR1 reads SGHDN; CDR2 reads FVKESK. CDR3: CASSSRVRETRYF. The CDR3 DNA is TGTGCCAGCAGCTCCAGGGTTAGGGAGACCCGGTACTTC.

About this clonotype itself: No conserved phenylalanine or tryptophan ends this CDR3, so it is likely a read error. CDR3: CSSRLNSGEQYL. The CDR3 DNA sequence: TGCAGCTCGCGGCTGAACTCGGGAGAGCAGTACTTG. The chain employs TRBV29-1 and TRBJ2-7; D may be TRBD2 (5 bases). In germline, CDR1 is SQVTM, CDR2 ANQGSEA. Trimming pared 8 bases from V and 7 bases from J, leaving 18 bases between. This CDR3 comprises 12 residues.

This clonotype was counted many times. The rearrangement links TRBV6-1 to TRBJ1-2, with TRBD1 as a possible D gene (5 bases). The V gene lost 2 bases and the J gene lost 4 bases, with 20 bases spanning the gap. The CDR3 loop spans 17 amino acids. Germline lookup yields CDR1 MNHNS and CDR2 SASEGT. The CDR3 DNA is TGTGCCAGCAGTGAACACCTAGAACCGACAGCCGTCTATGGCTACACCTTC. Amino acid sequence: CASSEHLEPTAVYGYTF.

This clonotype is deemed medium-sized. The V and J genes are TRBV11-2 and TRBJ2-2; 7 bases are a match to TRBD1. Germline assignment: CDR1 SGHAT and CDR2 FQNNGV. The V and J ends lost 7 bases and 5 bases, in that order; junction bases with no gene match: 10. The CDR3 is 15 amino acids. CDR3 protein: CASTKRQGWTGELFF. In nucleotides, the CDR3 is TGTGCCAGCACAAAAAGACAGGGCTGGACCGGGGAGCTGTTTTTT.

The chain combines TRBV11-2 with TRBJ2-1; the D gene is possibly TRBD2 (6 bases). V was cut by 3 bases and J by 10 bases, with 22 bases left in between. The length of the CDR3 is 16 residues. Germline CDR1 is SGHAT and CDR2 is FQNNGV. CDR3 residues: CASSFRVTGDFKEQFF. The CDR3 coding sequence is TGTGCCAGCAGCTTTCGAGTAACGGGAGATTTCAAAGAGCAGTTCTTC.

Worth noting for this clonotype: Sequence at one end of the junction differs from germline and may be a read error. V usage is TRBV6-5 and J usage is TRBJ2-7; 8 nucleotides match TRBD1. The CDR3 runs to 14 residues. The germline gives CDR1 MNHEY, CDR2 SVGAGI. The CDR3, as DNA: TGTGTCAGCAGCTCCACTGACAGGGGCTACGAGCAGTACTTC. Encoded protein: CVSSSTDRGYEQYF.

To note about this clonotype: The junction differs from germline at one of its ends, possibly a read error. V usage is TRBV28 and J usage is TRBJ2-5; tentatively, D is TRBD1 (5 bases). Per the germline V gene, CDR1 is MDHEN and CDR2 is SYDVKM. The CDR3 spans 13 residues. CDR3 nucleotides: TGTGCCGGCAGTGGCAGGGTAGGGGAGACCCAGTACTTC. Translation: CAGSGRVGETQYF.

A single count supports this clonotype. Germline and junction disagree at one end, which may indicate a read error. This rearrangement joins TRBV11-1 to TRBJ2-2, with D possibly being TRBD2 (5 bases). Germline-derived CDR1 and CDR2 are SGHAT and FQDESV (reference sequence). The CDR3 length is 13 residues. The CDR3 spells CASSLLADGELFF. The DNA of the CDR3 is TGTGCCAGCAGCTTACTAGCCGATGGGGAACTGTTTTTT.

Regarding this clonotype: With a much larger clone just one base away, this may be a read error. CDR3 protein: CTTSRGQGTGAQYF. CDR3 nucleotides: TGTACCACCAGCAGAGGACAGGGGACGGGGGCCCAGTACTTC. The chain couples TRBV15 to TRBJ2-5; 9 positions agree with TRBD1. CDR3 length: 14 amino acids. Per germline, CDR1 LNHNV and CDR2 YYDKDF (reference sequence).

The V call is TRBV10-2, the J call TRBJ2-1; 8 positions agree with TRBD2. CDR3 size: 14 residues. V trimming: 10 bases; J trimming: 3 bases; junction bases outside the gene matches: 8. Germline V gene lookup returns CDR1 WSHSY and CDR2 SAAADI. The CDR3 loop is CANNAGGGYNEQFF. In DNA, the CDR3 is TGCGCCAACAACGCGGGGGGCGGCTACAATGAGCAGTTCTTC.

Concerning this clonotype: A much larger clone is a single base away; this may be a read error. Without the conserved terminal phenylalanine or tryptophan, this CDR3 likely stems from a read error. The rearrangement links TRBV6-1 to TRBJ2-7, with 8 positions matching TRBD1. This CDR3 is 13 amino acids long. Germline assignment: CDR1 MNHNS and CDR2 SASEGT. The V and J ends lost 4 bases and 6 bases, in that order; junction bases with no gene match: 5. CDR3 region: CASSAEGQAEQYL. DNA for the CDR3: TGTGCCAGCAGTGCTGAGGGACAGGCCGAGCAGTACTTA.

The chain combines TRBV11-2 with TRBJ2-5, with 11 bases fitting TRBD2. In germline, CDR1 is SGHAT, CDR2 FQNNGV. The CDR3 contains 21 residues. This CDR3 reads CAVAQTPGLAVGEMYRETQYF. DNA of the CDR3: TGTGCAGTAGCCCAAACGCCGGGACTAGCGGTCGGAGAGATGTACCGAGAGACCCAGTACTTC.

Concerning this clonotype: One end of the junction is discordant with germline, which a read error may explain. This chain connects TRBV7-9 to TRBJ2-1, with 7 bases identical to TRBD2. Germline CDR1 and CDR2: SEHNR and FQNEAQ (reference sequence). This CDR3 contains 17 residues. In DNA, the CDR3 is TGTGTCAGCAGCTTAGCGCTGGGCGGGAGCTCCTACAATGAGCGGTTCTTC. Amino acids: CVSSLALGGSSYNERFF.

About this clonotype: One junction end does not reproduce the germline sequence, and a read error may be involved. The genes are TRBV28 and TRBJ2-5, with TRBD2 matching over 7 bases. The CDR3 spans 17 residues. The germline V gene has CDR1 MDHEN and CDR2 SYDVKM. The CDR3 DNA is TGTGACAGCAGTTCCATTTCTAGCGGAGGCTCCCAAGAGACTCAGTACTTC. It encodes CDSSSISSGGSQETQYF.

As regards this clonotype: It is likely a read error, because the conserved phenylalanine at the end of the CDR3 is missing. This rearrangement joins TRBV6-6 to TRBJ2-3, with D possibly TRBD1 on 5 matching bases. CDR1 is MNHNY and CDR2 is SVGAGI in the germline V gene (reference sequence). The CDR3 is 12 amino acids. The CDR3 sequence: CASMTETDTQYL. CDR3 coding DNA: TGTGCGAGCATGACAGAGACAGATACGCAGTATCTT.

In this sample, this clonotype turned up many times. The rearrangement joins TRBV6-6 to TRBJ1-1; possibly TRBD1 for D (6 bases). Deletions cut 3 bases from V and 4 bases from J, with 27 bases between. Germline V CDR1 and CDR2: MNHNY, SVGAGI (reference sequence). The CDR3 is 19 amino acids. The CDR3 reads CASSYDVNREVGGFTEAFF. Written as DNA, the CDR3 is TGTGCCAGCAGTTATGATGTGAACAGGGAAGTGGGTGGATTCACTGAAGCTTTCTTT.

With respect to this clonotype: Germline and junction disagree at one end, which may indicate a read error. The rearrangement links TRBV29-1 to TRBJ2-1; the match to TRBD2 covers 8 bases. CDR1 SQVTM and CDR2 ANQGSEA come from the germline V gene. CDR3 length: 14 amino acids. The chain's CDR3 is CSAAGGVAYNEQLF. CDR3 DNA sequence: TGCAGCGCCGCGGGGGGAGTGGCCTACAATGAGCAGCTCTTC.

Note on this clonotype: Lacking the conserved final phenylalanine or tryptophan, this CDR3 likely reflects a read error. The V call is TRBV6-1, the J call TRBJ1-5, with D unresolved. The germline V gene encodes CDR1 MNHNS and CDR2 SASEGT. The CDR3 is made up of 11 amino acids. V dropped 10 bases and J dropped 10 bases, with 14 bases sitting between them. DNA for the CDR3: TGTGCCAACAGCTCCGAGCTTCCCCAGCATATT. Translating gives CANSSELPQHI.

The CDR3 sequence: CDILPEPGWDTQYF. Here the CDR3 DNA reads TGTGACATCCTTCCAGAGCCGGGGTGGGATACGCAGTATTTT. The chain carries TRBV6-1 and TRBJ2-3; possibly TRBD2 for D (5 bases). The CDR3 contains 14 residues. Germline V gives CDR1 MNHNS, CDR2 SASEGT.

As to this clonotype: One junction end does not reproduce the germline sequence, and a read error may be involved. V gene TRBV12-3 or TRBV12-4 combines with J gene TRBJ1-1, with D maybe TRBD1 (6 bases). The CDR3 runs 14 residues. CDR3 protein: CASQGLSMNTESFF. The CDR3 nucleotides are TGTGCCAGCCAGGGGCTATCAATGAACACTGAATCTTTCTTT.